The sequence of this TCR beta chain was determined in a study of blood T cell repertoires in COVID-19. The CDR3 is 15 amino acids. V gave up 1 base and J gave up 0 bases, with 9 bases separating them. Germline loops: CDR1 LGHDT, CDR2 YNNKEL (reference sequence). Clones were read by immunoSEQ multiplex PCR, and TCRdb kept only the in-frame ones, dropping some. The profile shows 250,000 or so clones, approximately 85% of them singletons. This clonotype was obtained from a woman between 50 and 59 years old who had been exposed to COVID-19. The chain couples TRBV3-1 (or the pseudogene TRBV3-2) to TRBJ1-1; D unclear. Material for sequencing was PBMCs or T cells enriched from blood (not recorded which). This CDR3 is CASSQAGNLNTEAFF. CDR3 coding DNA: TGTGCCAGCAGCCAAGCAGGAAACCTGAACACTGAAGCTTTCTTT.